The 29 T cell receptor beta chains below come from one sample, sequenced in a study of beta chain features in type 1 diabetes. The investigators reverse transcribed all of the isolated RNA, so they sequenced expressed TCRB transcripts. TCRdb's copy holds only in-frame clones and misses some; the assay was immunoSEQ multiplex PCR. The data hold hundreds of thousands of clones, with approximately 10% observed a single time. Sequencing used naive CD4+ T cells from blood. Receptors were obtained from a woman between 18 and 29 years old in good health.

This chain uses TRBV4-1 with TRBJ2-2, with TRBD2 identical over 7 bases. This CDR3 is 16 amino acids long. From germline, CDR1 is MGHRA and CDR2 YSYEKL. The V segment lost 1 base and the J segment 4 bases; nucleotides outside the gene matches: 6. This CDR3 is CASSQVGGKTTGELFF. In nucleotides, the CDR3 is TGCGCCAGCAGCCAAGTGGGAGGGAAGACCACCGGGGAGCTGTTTTTT.

This chain links TRBV18 with TRBJ1-2; 7 nucleotides match TRBD1. This CDR3 contains 17 residues. Germline CDR1 reads KGHSH; CDR2 reads LQKENI. J gave up 5 bases and V 3 bases, and 15 bases lay outside the gene matches. The CDR3 is CASSPENRDRLHYGYTF. The CDR3 region has the DNA TGTGCCAGCTCACCGGAGAACCGGGACAGACTTCATTATGGCTACACCTTC.

The chain carries TRBV7-9 and TRBJ2-5, with D possibly matching TRBD1 (6 bases). The germline CDR1 and CDR2 sequences are SEHNR and FQNEAQ (reference sequence). V lost 0 bases and J lost 2, with 13 bases in between. CDR3 length: 16 amino acids. The CDR3 is CASSLALQGWQETQYF. The DNA for the CDR3 is TGTGCCAGCAGCTTAGCCCTACAGGGTTGGCAAGAGACCCAGTACTTC.

The genes are TRBV7-6 and TRBJ2-3; the D gene is possibly TRBD1 (6 bases). Germline values: CDR1 SGHVS, CDR2 FNYEAQ. Trimming shortened V by 3 bases and J by 7 bases, and 8 bases separated the two germline ends. CDR3 length equals 12 residues. CDR3 in amino acids: CASSFDRNTQYF. CDR3 bases: TGTGCCAGCAGCTTCGACAGGAATACGCAGTATTTT.

This clone turned up a few times. The gene calls are TRBV29-1 and TRBJ1-4; D not resolved. The germline V and J ends were trimmed by 3 bases and 5 bases, with 7 bases remaining between them. The germline CDR1 and CDR2 sequences are SQVTM and ANQGSEA. This CDR3 contains 12 residues. Written as DNA, the CDR3 is TGCAGCGTTGAGCCCACGAATGAAAAACTGTTTTTT. This translates into CSVEPTNEKLFF.

This clone has only a few counts. The chain has TRBV7-2 and TRBJ1-5; D uncertain. Germline V gene data show CDR1 as SGHTA and CDR2 as FQGNSA. This CDR3 region has 13 residues. Deletions cut 1 base from V and 10 bases from J, with 11 bases between. The CDR3 nucleotides read TGTGCCAGCAGCTTAGTGAGAGCCCGCCCCCAGCATTTT. This codes for CASSLVRARPQHF. Filled out from reference TRBV7-2 and TRBJ1-5, the complete variable domain reads GAGVSQSPSNKVTEKGKDVELRCDPISGHTALYWYRQSLGQGLEFLIYFQGNSAPDKSGLPSDRFSAERTGGSVSTLTIQRTQQEDSAVYLCASSLVRARPQHFGDGTRLSIL.

The chain employs TRBV7-2 and TRBJ2-2, with D unclear. The germline gives CDR1 SGHTA, CDR2 FQGNSA. This CDR3 comprises 14 residues. Trimming removed 0 bases from V and 4 bases from J, with 6 bases in between. Written as DNA, the CDR3 is TGTGCCAGCAGCTTAGCGTGGGGCACCGGGGAGCTGTTTTTT. Amino acid sequence: CASSLAWGTGELFF.

This rearrangement joins TRBV23-1 to TRBJ2-5; D ambiguous. TRBV23-1 is an ORF for which the function is uncertain. Trimming removed 6 bases at V and 7 bases at J, with 12 bases between. This CDR3 region has 12 residues. CDR3 nucleotide sequence: TGCGCCAGCAGCCATTCCTATGGGACCCAGTACTTC. Translating gives CASSHSYGTQYF.

This clone was detected a few times. The rearrangement joins TRBV10-3 to TRBJ2-7; D is undetermined. The CDR3 covers 11 residues. Germline CDR1 reads ENHRY; CDR2 reads SYGVKD. The V end lost 8 bases, the J end lost 3 bases, and 8 bases lay between the germline ends. The CDR3 here is CAIRVFYEQYV. CDR3 in DNA: TGTGCCATCCGCGTTTTCTACGAGCAGTACGTC.

The V gene is TRBV6-5, the J gene TRBJ2-1; 7 nucleotides match TRBD2. The CDR3 has 14 residues. Germline-derived CDR1 and CDR2 are MNHEY and SVGAGI. V gave up 2 bases and J gave up 7 bases; unmatched junction bases: 5. The CDR3 sequence: CASSYGTSDNEQFF. The CDR3 bases are TGTGCCAGCAGTTACGGTACTAGCGATAATGAGCAGTTCTTC.

This clone has a handful of counts. V is TRBV6-5 and J is TRBJ1-3; no reliable D call. CDR3 length equals 16 residues. Germline values: CDR1 MNHEY, CDR2 SVGAGI. With 0 bases removed from V and 0 bases from J, the gap between germline ends came to 9 bases. CDR3 amino acids: CASSYSEGSSGNTIYF. DNA for the CDR3: TGTGCCAGCAGTTACTCGGAGGGATCCTCTGGAAACACCATATATTTT.

This chain joins TRBV11-3 and TRBJ2-7; 8 bases are shared with TRBD1. This CDR3 comprises 13 residues. V trimming: 1 base; J trimming: 12 bases; junction bases outside the gene matches: 8. Germline loops: CDR1 SGHNT, CDR2 YENEEA. For the CDR3, the DNA is TGTGCCAGCAGCTTAGCTTATGGGACAGGTCTGTACTTC. Amino acid sequence: CASSLAYGTGLYF.

The chain recombines TRBV7-9 with TRBJ1-2; 7 nucleotides agree with TRBD1. CDR3 size: 16 residues. V lost 5 bases and J lost 0; bases outside the gene matches: 9. Germline-derived CDR1 and CDR2 are SEHNR and FQNEAQ (reference sequence). Here the CDR3 reads CASSTLSGTANYGYTF. CDR3 bases: TGTGCCAGCAGCACCCTGTCCGGGACAGCTAACTATGGCTACACCTTC.

This clone was seen a handful of times. The rearrangement joins TRBV2 to TRBJ2-4; 7 bases match TRBD1. This CDR3 spans 14 amino acids. CDR1 and CDR2 (germline): SNHLY, FYNNEI. The V segment lost 6 bases and the J segment 7 bases; nucleotides outside the gene matches: 9. In nucleotides, the CDR3 is TGTGCCAGCAGCCGCAGGGGGACGGTGAACATTCAGTACTTC. Translating it yields CASSRRGTVNIQYF.

A note on this clone: At the DNA level, this CDR3 is encoded by other sequences in the same sample as well. The V and J genes are TRBV29-1 and TRBJ1-1; 8 bases are a match to TRBD1. Germline values: CDR1 SQVTM, CDR2 ANQGSEA. The length of the CDR3 is 12 residues. J gave up 5 bases and V 6 bases, and 5 bases lay outside the gene matches. The DNA for the CDR3 is TGCAGCGTCGACAGGGGTGGAACTGAAGCTTTCTTT. This codes for CSVDRGGTEAFF.

This chain connects TRBV18 to TRBJ2-3; possible D gene TRBD1, 6 bases. Trimming left V 6 bases short and J 0 bases short, with 10 bases between. The V gene's germline CDR1 is KGHSH and CDR2 LQKENI. CDR3 size: 14 residues. In DNA, the CDR3 is TGTGCCAGCTCCAGGGACACAAGCACAGATACGCAGTATTTT. Its protein is CASSRDTSTDTQYF.

In DNA, the CDR3 is TGTGCCAGCAGCGTAGGAGGGGGAGGTAGTACACCCCTCCACTTT. Protein: CASSVGGGGSTPLHF. This chain joins TRBV9 and TRBJ1-6, with D maybe TRBD1 (6 bases). Trimming took 0 bases from V and 11 from J, leaving 15 bases between them. CDR3 length: 15 residues. Germline V gene data show CDR1 as SGDLS and CDR2 as YYNGEE.

This clone has only a few counts. The chain employs TRBV5-1 and TRBJ2-7; 8 nucleotides line up with TRBD1. Germline CDR1 SGHRS, CDR2 YFSETQ. CDR3 length: 15 residues. J gave up 5 bases and V 0 bases, and 7 bases lay outside the gene matches. As DNA, the CDR3 is TGCGCCAGCAGCTTGGACGGAGGACAGGGCCACGAGCAGTACTTC. Its translation: CASSLDGGQGHEQYF. The variable domain in full, with the rest retrieved from reference TRBV5-1 and TRBJ2-7, is KAGVTQTPRYLIKTRGQQVTLSCSPISGHRSVSWYQQTPGQGLQFLFEYFSETQRNKGNFPGRFSGRQFSNSRSEMNVSTLELGDSALYLCASSLDGGQGHEQYFGPGTRLTVT.

This clone has only a few counts. The chain combines TRBV2 with TRBJ2-7; D unclear. Germline lookup yields CDR1 SNHLY and CDR2 FYNNEI. The CDR3 loop spans 12 amino acids. V lost 5 bases to trimming and J lost 2 bases, with 7 bases between them. CDR3 sequence reads: CASSTDTYEQYF. The CDR3 DNA reads TGTGCCAGCAGTACAGACACCTACGAGCAGTACTTC.

This clone has more than one count but fewer than ten. The rearrangement joins TRBV30 to TRBJ1-2, with D tentatively TRBD1 (6 bases). This CDR3 region has 13 residues. The V and J ends lost 7 bases and 4 bases respectively, with 16 bases between them. Germline V gene sequence: CDR1 GTSNPN, CDR2 SVGIG (reference sequence). CDR3 sequence (DNA): TGTGCCTTTGACTCAGGGGACTCCTATGGCTACACCTTC. Residues: CAFDSGDSYGYTF.

The chain has TRBV7-3 and TRBJ2-3; D ambiguous. CDR1 SGHTA and CDR2 FQGTGA come from the germline V gene. Trimming left V 1 base short and J 4 bases short, with 3 bases between. The CDR3 contains 12 residues. The chain's CDR3 is CASSLRADTQYF. The CDR3 bases are TGTGCCAGCAGCTTAAGGGCAGATACGCAGTATTTT.

The chain has TRBV7-2 and TRBJ2-3; TRBD2 might be the D (6 bases). V dropped 3 bases and J dropped 2 bases, with 18 bases sitting between them. The CDR3 has 17 amino acids. CDR1 and CDR2 from the germline V gene are SGHTA and FQGNSA. CDR3 in DNA: TGTGCCAGCAGCTTGTCACTCCTTAGCGGATCCACAGATACGCAGTATTTT. Protein sequence: CASSLSLLSGSTDTQYF.

This clone was seen a few times. Other nucleotide sequences in the sample specify the same CDR3. The CDR3 nucleotides read TGCGCCAGCAGCGGGACAGGGGGCGCAGATACGCAGTATTTT. This sequence encodes CASSGTGGADTQYF. The V gene is TRBV5-1, the J gene TRBJ2-3, with TRBD1 matching 12 bases. CDR1 and CDR2 (germline): SGHRS, YFSETQ. This CDR3 has 14 residues. V gave up 4 bases and J gave up 4 bases; unmatched junction bases: 1.

The chain couples TRBV7-8 to TRBJ2-5; possibly TRBD2 for D (5 bases). Per germline, CDR1 SGHVS and CDR2 FQNEAQ. The length of the CDR3 is 14 residues. V shed 5 bases and J shed 5 bases, with 15 bases lying between them. Written as DNA, the CDR3 is TGTGCCAGCAGCCCCGTCCCTGGCGGGGAGACCCAGTACTTC. It is translated as CASSPVPGGETQYF.

This clone came up a few times. The CDR3 DNA reads as TGTGCCAGCAGTGAATCCGGACAGGGAGACACTGAAGCTTTCTTT. This sequence encodes CASSESGQGDTEAFF. This sequence joins TRBV25-1 and TRBJ1-1; TRBD1 agrees at 8 bases. This CDR3 spans 15 amino acids. Germline V gene data show CDR1 as MGHDK and CDR2 as SYGVNS. With V trimmed by 1 base and J by 3 bases, 4 bases remained unmatched.

The chain couples TRBV7-9 to TRBJ1-1; D unresolved. V dropped 3 bases and J dropped 3 bases, with 5 bases sitting between them. This CDR3 comprises 12 residues. Germline CDR1 is SEHNR and CDR2 is FQNEAQ (reference sequence). CDR3 region: CASSLQDTEAFF. As DNA, the CDR3 is TGTGCCAGCAGCTTGCAAGACACTGAAGCTTTCTTT.

V gene TRBV28 combines with J gene TRBJ2-4; 8 nucleotides match TRBD1. CDR1 is MDHEN, CDR2 SYDVKM, per germline. This CDR3 has 14 amino acids. V dropped 7 bases and J dropped 7; count of bases not matched to a gene: 9. The CDR3 here is CASNPDRVENIQYF. CDR3 DNA sequence: TGTGCCAGCAACCCGGACAGGGTGGAGAACATTCAGTACTTC.

This chain connects TRBV30 to TRBJ2-3, with D unresolved. The CDR3 contains 13 residues. V lost 0 bases and J 2 bases, leaving 6 bases between the germline ends. CDR1 and CDR2 (germline): GTSNPN, SVGIG (reference sequence). The CDR3 spells CAWSVTITDTQYF. CDR3 bases: TGTGCCTGGAGTGTAACTATCACAGATACGCAGTATTTT.

This clone was observed a few times. The chain employs TRBV28 and TRBJ2-4; D possibly corresponds to TRBD1 (6 bases). Germline V gene lookup returns CDR1 MDHEN and CDR2 SYDVKM. This CDR3 has 15 residues. V lost 2 bases, J lost 0 bases, and 8 bases lay in between. The CDR3 protein is CASSLRTVAKNIQYF. For the CDR3, the DNA is TGTGCCAGCAGTTTAAGGACAGTAGCCAAAAACATTCAGTACTTC.